This T cell receptor beta chain is drawn from a study of human thymus T cells. Findings and limits, study-wide: In thymic and blood repertoires alike, V and J usage looked biased.

Worth noting for this clone: The target antigen is unknown.

Four of the eight donors gave about 0.45-1 mL blood during surgery. Blood DNA came from all available leukocytes, not a fixed cell number. The CDR3 covers 12 residues. CDR1 and CDR2 (germline): SGDLS, YYNGEE. Trimming pared 1 base from V and 7 bases from J, leaving 5 bases between. The method was immunoSEQ multiplex PCR; TCRdb's version includes in-frame clones alone and lacks a portion of them. Of tens of thousands of clones in the sample, roughly 94% were seen once. The TCR was taken from a boy in the first two years of life with a congenital heart defect but otherwise immunologically healthy. This chain uses TRBV9 with TRBJ2-2; D unresolved. Sequences were obtained from blood. Here the CDR3 reads CASSVRGGELFF. Here the CDR3 DNA reads TGTGCCAGCAGCGTACGAGGCGGGGAGCTGTTTTTT.